This T cell receptor (beta chain) was captured in a study of post-analysis software for immune sequencing data. Across the whole study: The courses of disease that were included comprised relapsing-remitting, secondary progressive and progressive-relapsing multiple sclerosis. The study, taken as a whole, reports: Higher frequency in patients than in controls was seen for about five TRBV segments, with TRBV5-6, TRBV5-1 and TRBV20-1 among them.

This clonotype was counted at least ten times. The antigen is undetermined. Trimming shortened V by 7 bases and J by 5 bases, and 18 bases separated the two germline ends. The CDR3 is made up of 15 amino acids. The TCR beta cDNA libraries carried unique molecular identifiers. MiXCR, run by TCRdb on the PCR reads, gives a single entry per CDR3 protein. The repertoire holds 150,000 to 200,000 distinct CDR3 sequences, with over 25% as singletons. The chain employs TRBV12-3 or TRBV12-4 and TRBJ2-1, with D possibly being TRBD2 (5 bases). The sequenced material came from blood. This clonotype was obtained from a girl aged 5 to 17 with multiple sclerosis. The CDR3 nucleotides are TGTGCCAGCACCTATCGGATAGCGTCCAACAATGAGCAGTTCTTC. Translating it yields CASTYRIASNNEQFF.